The rows below give T cell receptor beta chains drawn from one sample of a study of blood T cell repertoires in COVID-19. Generated by immunoSEQ multiplex PCR, the TCRdb table keeps only in-frame clones and is missing some. Altogether approximately 200,000 clones are present, around 82% being singletons, with the ten largest covering approximately 12%. Sequencing was carried out using PBMCs or T cells enriched from blood (not recorded which). All receptors come from a man aged 35-49 years who had recovered from COVID-19. Both conserved end residues are part of each CDR3. The listing skips clone size in some rows; elsewhere it reads once, few, many or a size class.

size | J | V | CDR3
many | TRBJ2-5 | TRBV2 | CASRGDRELETQYF
- | TRBJ1-3 | TRBV7-2 | CASSLVAGGSGNTIYF
- | TRBJ2-7 | TRBV5-4 | CASSPGQGNSHEQYF
- | TRBJ2-7 | TRBV19 | CASSSLRNEQYF
once | TRBJ1-4 | TRBV19 | CASSIIGQLNEKLFF
- | TRBJ2-5 | TRBV11-3 | CASSSGSGSGETQYF
few | TRBJ1-1 | TRBV3-1/TRBV3-2 | CASSQGGQGGSEAFF
- | TRBJ1-2 | TRBV6-1 | CASSPSTDRLYGYTF
- | TRBJ2-2 | TRBV7-3 | CASSFNAGTGELFF
- | TRBJ2-5 | TRBV9 | CASSPRPAPEEGTQYF
- | TRBJ1-6 | TRBV20-1 | CSASASGSSNSPLHF
- | TRBJ2-7 | TRBV28 | CASGWDSSYEQYF
- | TRBJ2-3 | TRBV5-8 | CASRRLAGGYTQYF
- | TRBJ2-1 | TRBV6-5 | CATLARQGAWNEQFF
- | TRBJ2-1 | TRBV5-1 | CASSLSGSRNEQFF
- | TRBJ1-1 | TRBV9 | CASSGGHPDTEAFF
- | TRBJ1-3 | TRBV12-3/TRBV12-4 | CASSPIGGNTIYF
- | TRBJ1-5 | TRBV30 | CAWSGGGGSQPQHF
once | TRBJ1-5 | TRBV19 | CASSMDRDQPQHF
- | TRBJ1-6 | TRBV18 | CASSQGASSYNSPLHF
- | TRBJ2-7 | TRBV6-5 | CASISGQGLYEQYF
few | TRBJ1-2 | TRBV28 | CASSYPYGYTF
few | TRBJ2-5 | TRBV6-5 | CASSYSGEVSQYF
- | TRBJ1-5 | TRBV6-2/TRBV6-3 | CASSYSAGGQPQHF
- | TRBJ1-1 | TRBV5-1 | CASSLAQQGAGTEAFF
- | TRBJ2-3 | TRBV7-3 | CASSSTSTDTQYF
once | TRBJ1-2 | TRBV29-1 | CSLGRVVQGASNYGYTF
few | TRBJ1-2 | TRBV5-6 | CASSPEVLSSNYGYTF
- | TRBJ1-6 | TRBV3-1/TRBV3-2 | CASSTGGGELDSPLHF
- | TRBJ2-1 | TRBV6-5 | CASSYSSSGSYNEQFF
- | TRBJ1-1 | TRBV7-2 | CASSFPGTEAFF
- | TRBJ2-1 | TRBV2 | CASSDSGIYNEQFF
few | TRBJ2-1 | TRBV7-9 | CASSFASGRNEQFF
- | TRBJ2-5 | TRBV10-3 | CATSDRAETQYF
- | TRBJ1-6 | TRBV5-4 | CASSLHGGSDNSPLHF
- | TRBJ2-3 | TRBV4-2 | CASSQGRGTDTQYF
- | TRBJ2-3 | TRBV19 | CASQQGPQTDTQYF
- | TRBJ2-1 | TRBV6-5 | CASSRGLAVYNEQFF
- | TRBJ2-6 | TRBV18 | CASSPLLGYVAGANVLTF
- | TRBJ2-7 | TRBV30 | CASTPRMAGAYEQYF
- | TRBJ1-5 | TRBV5-1 | CASSESGTGGNQPQHF
once | TRBJ1-1 | TRBV2 | CASRFGENTEAFF
once | TRBJ1-3 | TRBV4-3 | CASSPSPTGGSGNTIYF
once | TRBJ1-4 | TRBV30 | CAWSWGREKLFF
once | TRBJ2-3 | TRBV7-8 | CASSSRFLGQGTDTQYF
- | TRBJ1-4 | TRBV18 | CASSPGLTEYEKLFF
- | TRBJ2-7 | TRBV28 | CASSLRLAGLDEQYF
- | TRBJ2-5 | TRBV3-1/TRBV3-2 | CASSLPQAQETQYF
- | TRBJ1-1 | TRBV27 | CASSSPGANTEAFF
- | TRBJ1-4 | TRBV7-2 | CASSPRQGEDEKLFF
- | TRBJ1-3 | TRBV29-1 | CSVSNRQGGNTIYF
- | TRBJ2-5 | TRBV14 | CASSLRAGPVGETQYF
- | TRBJ2-7 | TRBV6-2/TRBV6-3 | CASSYAPTGYEQYF
- | TRBJ1-3 | TRBV15 | CATSRAPSGVEGNTIYF
- | TRBJ2-1 | TRBV6-6 | CASSSQGDSYNEQFF
- | TRBJ2-5 | TRBV4-1 | CASSQQDNRQETQYF
- | TRBJ1-1 | TRBV9 | CASSPGGGSTEAFF
once | TRBJ1-1 | TRBV7-9 | CASSSPGDMNTEAFF
- | TRBJ2-5 | TRBV24-1 | CATSDAADTSPGTQYF